These T cell receptor beta chains were read from a single sample in a study of Ad26.COV2.S vaccination and SARS-CoV-2 variants. Measured with immunoSEQ multiplex PCR; TCRdb has only the in-frame clones, and not every one. The sample has roughly 150,000 clones, 80% to 90% seen once. The sample was peripheral blood, taken after recovery from COVID-19. The source of these receptors is a human donor who had recovered from COVID-19. Each CDR3 is given with its conserved first and last residue. A D gene is named only where the DNA matches it firmly. Size is omitted from some rows. Given values are once, few, many or a class for expanded clones.

TRBV7-2	NA	TRBJ2-2	NA	TGTGCCAGCAGCCCCTCTGTTAGTAGGGCGAACACCGGGGAGCTGTTTTTT	CASSPSVSRANTGELFF
TRBV13	NA	TRBJ1-1	NA	TGTGCCAGCAGCACGACCCCGGGAGGCACTGAAGCTTTCTTT	CASSTTPGGTEAFF
TRBV7-2	NA	TRBJ2-4	NA	TGTGCCAGCAGCGGTGGGACTCCCTTGAGGAACATTCAGTACTTC	CASSGGTPLRNIQYF
TRBV7-6	NA	TRBJ2-1	TRBD2	TGTGCCAGCAGTCGCACTAGCGGGGGGGCCAGGGATGAGCAGTTCTTC	CASSRTSGGARDEQFF
TRBV5-1	NA	TRBJ2-7	NA	TGCGCCAGCAGCTTGTTGGGCACCGATATTTCCTACGAGCAGTACTTC	CASSLLGTDISYEQYF
TRBV11-2	NA	TRBJ2-2	TRBD2	TGTGCCAGCAGCTTGACGGCGGGGGGGATTGGGGAGCTGTTTTTT	CASSLTAGGIGELFF
TRBV12-3/TRBV12-4	NA	TRBJ2-1	TRBD2	TGTGCCAGCAGCCCAAGCGGGGATGAGCAGTTCTTC	CASSPSGDEQFF
TRBV19	NA	TRBJ2-7	TRBD1	TGTGCCAGTAGTATCTCCGGGACAGGGTCCTACGAGCAGTACTTC	CASSISGTGSYEQYF
TRBV24-1	NA	TRBJ2-7	TRBD2	TGTGCCACCAGTAGCGGGGGATGGGAAGGGCAGTACTTC	CATSSGGWEGQYF
TRBV19	NA	TRBJ1-1	NA	TGTGCCAGTAGTATTCGGTCAGGGGCCGAAGCTTTCTTT	CASSIRSGAEAFF
TRBV7-8	NA	TRBJ2-1	NA	TGTGCCAGCAGCTTAGAGGTGAGCTCCTACAATGAGCAGTTCTTC	CASSLEVSSYNEQFF
TRBV7-6	few	TRBJ2-2	NA	TGTGCCAGCAGGTCCGACAGCCAGAACACCGGGGAGCTGTTTTTT	CASRSDSQNTGELFF
TRBV7-9	few	TRBJ2-1	NA	TGTGCCACCCGGGACCTATACAATGAGCAGTTCTTC	CATRDLYNEQFF
TRBV5-4	NA	TRBJ1-2	TRBD1	TGTGCCAGCAGCTTGGCCTTGGGGACAGACTATGGCTACACCTTC	CASSLALGTDYGYTF
TRBV14	NA	TRBJ2-5	TRBD2	TGTGCCAGCAGCCAAGAAGGGCCCGCGGGGGGCCAAGAGACCCAGTACTTC	CASSQEGPAGGQETQYF
TRBV19	NA	TRBJ2-4	NA	TGTGCCAGTAGTACACAGGACAGACTAGCCAAAAACATTCAGTACTTC	CASSTQDRLAKNIQYF
TRBV2	once	TRBJ2-1	TRBD1	TGTGCCAGCACCAAGGACAGGGGGGCCGATGAGCAGTTCTTC	CASTKDRGADEQFF
TRBV28	NA	TRBJ2-6	NA	TGTGCCAGCTCGGTTGGGTATGGGGCCAACGTCCTGACTTTC	CASSVGYGANVLTF
TRBV7-2	NA	TRBJ1-2	TRBD1	TGTGCCAGCAGCCTAGTGACAGGGGGCGCTCGCTATGGCTACACCTTC	CASSLVTGGARYGYTF
TRBV6-6	NA	TRBJ2-7	NA	TGTGCCAGCAGTCCAGGGTATTCCTACGAGCAGTACTTC	CASSPGYSYEQYF
TRBV5-1	once	TRBJ1-4	NA	TGCGCCAGCAGCAAAGAGGGGGCAACTAATGAAAAACTGTTTTTT	CASSKEGATNEKLFF
TRBV28	NA	TRBJ2-5	NA	TGTGCCAGCAGTTCCCCAGGGGCTTTGGGCCCAGAGACCCAGTACTTC	CASSSPGALGPETQYF
TRBV14	NA	TRBJ2-3	NA	TGTGCCAGCAGCCAGTCACCCAGAGCGCAGTATTTT	CASSQSPRAQYF
TRBV9	NA	TRBJ2-2	NA	TGTGCCAGCAGAGGAGGGACGGCGAACACCGGGGAGCTGTTTTTT	CASRGGTANTGELFF
TRBV5-1	NA	TRBJ2-7	NA	TGCGCCAGCAGCCCGTCGGACTCCTACGAGCAGTACTTC	CASSPSDSYEQYF
TRBV11-2	NA	TRBJ1-6	NA	TGTGCCAGCAGCTTAGGTGCGACAGCGAATTCACCCCTCCACTTT	CASSLGATANSPLHF
TRBV30	once	TRBJ2-7	NA	TGTGCCTGGAGTCCGGGCTTAAATGGTCGCGAGCAGTACTTC	CAWSPGLNGREQYF
TRBV28	NA	TRBJ2-5	TRBD1	TGTGCCAGCAGTTTAATCGGGTGGGGCCAGGGGGAAAGAGAGACCCAGTACTTC	CASSLIGWGQGERETQYF
TRBV5-6	NA	TRBJ1-5	NA	TGTGCCAGCAGCTTGGAACGGGGGTCTCAGCCCCAGCATTTT	CASSLERGSQPQHF
TRBV6-1	NA	TRBJ2-7	NA	TGTGCCAGCAGTGAATCCGCAGGCTCAAAGGCCTACGAGCAGTACTTC	CASSESAGSKAYEQYF
TRBV6-5	NA	TRBJ2-7	NA	TGTGCCAGCAGAGGAGAGAGCTCCTACGAGCAGTACTTC	CASRGESSYEQYF
TRBV7-9	few	TRBJ1-1	NA	TGTGCCAGCAGCCTAGTCGGAGGGGCGAACACTGAAGCTTTCTTT	CASSLVGGANTEAFF
TRBV30	once	TRBJ2-7	NA	TGTGCCTGGGACGTATCAGGAACCTACGAGCAGTACTTC	CAWDVSGTYEQYF
TRBV28	NA	TRBJ2-7	NA	TGTGCCAGCAGTTTAAGGAGGGGCGCGTTCTACGAGCAGTACTTC	CASSLRRGAFYEQYF
TRBV28	NA	TRBJ2-7	TRBD1	TGTGCCAGCAGTCGGACAGGAACCTACGAGCAGTACTTC	CASSRTGTYEQYF
TRBV27	NA	TRBJ2-2	NA	TGTGCCAGCAGTTTAGGGAGCACCGGGGAGCTGTTTTTT	CASSLGSTGELFF
TRBV27	NA	TRBJ2-7	TRBD1	TGTGCCAGCAGTCCGAGACAGGGCTACGAGCAGTACTTC	CASSPRQGYEQYF
TRBV6-6	NA	TRBJ1-3	NA	TGTGCCAGCAGTCCTTACAGCTCCTCTGGAAACACCATATATTTT	CASSPYSSSGNTIYF
TRBV20-1	NA	TRBJ2-7	TRBD1	TGCAGTGCCAGTGACAGGGACGAGCAGTACTTC	CSASDRDEQYF
TRBV6-5	NA	TRBJ2-6	NA	TGTGCCAGCAGTTCGACAGGTTTCTCTGGGGCCAACGTCCTGACTTTC	CASSSTGFSGANVLTF